This TCR beta chain was documented in a study of Tregs in tolerant kidney transplant recipients. Notes on the study in general: Biological reproducibility was not directly addressed in this study.

Turning to this clone: Its matching antigen is unknown. The observed sequence ends 3 residues before the CDR3 terminus, with the missing tail filled in from the germline J gene.

Mixed chimerism was transient after nonmyeloablative marrow transplants from related graft donors. CD4+CD25+CD127- Tregs, CD4+CD25- non-Tregs, CD4 and CD8 cells were sorted. Repertoires were generated with immunoSEQ multiplex PCR, while TCRdb's copy carries only in-frame clones and drops some. Its clone listing holds more than 10,000 clones. CDR1 ENHRY and CDR2 SYGVKD come from the germline V gene. Deletions cut 4 bases from V and 3 bases from J, with 9 bases between. This CDR3 region has 13 residues. The chain joins TRBV10-3 to TRBJ1-1, with D perhaps TRBD1 (5 bases). The TCR sequence derives from a human patient who received a combined kidney and bone marrow transplant. The T cells may come from the graft donor. Sample: CD8+ T cells from blood (PBMCs), taken 24 months after the transplant. The covered CDR3 bases are TGTGCCATCAGTGTCCAGGGTCACACTGAA. It codes for CAISVQGHTE. The CDR3 reads in full as CAISVQGHTEAFF.